This T cell receptor beta chain came from a study of blood T cells in healthy people across ages. Findings and caveats of the study: Estimated diversity, derived from one million T cells, was regarded as an underestimate.

The donors, all healthy, were Caucasians living in Russia, aged 6 to 90. This CDR3 contains 14 residues. Germline V CDR1 and CDR2: LGHDT, YNNKEL (reference sequence). V lost 1 base and J lost 2, with 8 bases in between. Combining a sample-barcoded 5' primer with a J-beta primer mix, a second PCR ran for roughly 7 to 11 cycles. There were at least 2.5 million CDR3-containing paired-end reads obtained from each sample. TCRdb recomputed calls from the 5' RACE reads with MiXCR, one row per CDR3 protein. The sample records over 600,000 distinct CDR3 sequences, 35% to 50% being singletons. Remarks on this clonotype: The antigen remains undetermined.

This TCR was sampled from a man aged 80 or over in good health. The genes are TRBV3-1 and TRBJ1-2; D is unclear. The sequenced sample was blood. The CDR3 DNA is TGTGCCAGCAGCCAAGCAGCCACCAACTATGGCTACACCTTC. This codes for CASSQAATNYGYTF.